This entry lists 2 T cell receptor beta chains sequenced from one sample in a study of blood T cell repertoires in COVID-19. Only in-frame clones appear in the TCRdb table, and some are missing; sequencing was by immunoSEQ multiplex PCR. Of roughly 64,000 clones in the sample, 65% to 90% are singletons; the top ten hold 1.2%. Sequencing was carried out using peripheral blood. Receptors originate from a man aged 35-49 years with acute or convalescent COVID-19.

This clone was seen just once. This chain uses TRBV6-5 with TRBJ1-3; D perhaps matches TRBD1 (5 bases). Per germline, CDR1 MNHEY and CDR2 SVGAGI. The CDR3 has 15 residues. V was trimmed by 5 bases and J by 2 bases, leaving 13 bases between them. The CDR3 region is CASSPDSLAGNTIYF. CDR3 sequence (DNA): TGTGCCAGCAGTCCCGACAGCCTGGCTGGAAACACCATATATTTT.

The CDR3 spells CASAMQGSHYGYTF. In nucleotides, the CDR3 is TGTGCCAGCGCCATGCAGGGCAGCCACTATGGCTACACCTTC. V and J are TRBV6-5 and TRBJ1-2, with a possible D match to TRBD1 (5 bases). Trimming cost V 8 bases and J 3 bases, with 16 bases left between them. The CDR3 extends over 14 amino acids. Germline assignment: CDR1 MNHEY and CDR2 SVGAGI.